The 30 T cell receptor beta chains given below trace back to one sample, sequenced in a study of response to subunit inactivated influenza vaccine. TCRdb reprocessed the RT-PCR reads via MiXCR and lists one record per CDR3 protein. In the table there are about 570,000 distinct CDR3 sequences, 11% of which are singletons. These data also formed part of another study, on T cells expressing NK-cell markers. This second study notes: UMI-tagged 5'RACE template switching yielded the TCR beta cDNA.

Sequenced material: PBMCs from blood, taken on the day of vaccination. Receptors were obtained from a man between 50 and 59 years old who received an inactivated influenza vaccine.

This rearrangement joins TRBV12-3 or TRBV12-4 to TRBJ2-7, with D possibly being TRBD1 (5 bases). Trimming removed 2 bases at V and 3 bases at J, with 11 bases between. The CDR3 is 14 amino acids. The CDR3 DNA reads TGTGCCAGCAGTTTACAGGACACCAGCTACGAGCAGTACTTC. Amino acid sequence: CASSLQDTSYEQYF.

The chain joins TRBV5-1 to TRBJ2-7, with D perhaps given as TRBD1 or TRBD2 (5 bases each). Germline lookup yields CDR1 SGHRS and CDR2 YFSETQ. V lost 0 bases and J 3 bases, leaving 10 bases between the germline ends. The CDR3 spans 14 residues. The CDR3 loop is CASSLEGTDYEQYF. The CDR3 nucleotides are TGCGCCAGCAGCTTGGAAGGGACGGACTACGAGCAGTACTTC.

The V gene is TRBV7-9, the J gene TRBJ2-5; the D gene could be TRBD1 or TRBD2 (5 bases each). V dropped 5 bases and J dropped 5 bases, with 18 bases sitting between them. The CDR3 is 15 amino acids. CDR1 and CDR2 (germline): SEHNR, FQNEAQ (reference sequence). The CDR3 DNA is TGTGCCAGCAGCCCACGGTTGGGGGATGGGGAGACCCAGTACTTC. Translation gives CASSPRLGDGETQYF. Drawing the rest from reference TRBV7-9 and TRBJ2-5, the complete variable domain is DTGVSQNPRHKITKRGQNVTFRCDPISEHNRLYWYRQTLGQGPEFLTYFQNEAQLEKSRLLSDRFSAERPKGSFSTLEIQRTEQGDSAMYLCASSPRLGDGETQYFGPGTRLLVL.

This clonotype was seen only a few times. The chain uses TRBV7-9 and TRBJ1-1; 8 bases are a match to TRBD1. Germline-derived CDR1 and CDR2 are SEHNR and FQNEAQ (reference sequence). This CDR3 is built from 13 residues. Unmatched junction bases numbered 7, after V lost 2 bases and J lost 11 bases. The CDR3 sequence is CASSLTQQGDAFF. As DNA, the CDR3 is TGTGCCAGCAGCTTAACACAACAGGGGGACGCTTTCTTT. The variable domain in full, with the rest retrieved from reference TRBV7-9 and TRBJ1-1, is DTGVSQNPRHKITKRGQNVTFRCDPISEHNRLYWYRQTLGQGPEFLTYFQNEAQLEKSRLLSDRFSAERPKGSFSTLEIQRTEQGDSAMYLCASSLTQQGDAFFGQGTRLTVV.

V and J are TRBV4-3 and TRBJ2-1; D gene uncertain. Per germline, CDR1 LGHNA and CDR2 YSLEER. V was cut by 1 base and J by 7 bases, with 8 bases left in between. This CDR3 comprises 13 residues. The CDR3 region is CASSQGRTNEQFF. The DNA of the CDR3 is TGCGCCAGCAGCCAAGGGCGCACAAATGAGCAGTTCTTC.

This clonotype was counted a few times. The chain combines TRBV12-3 or TRBV12-4 with TRBJ2-1; weak D call: TRBD2 (6 bases). V lost 2 bases to trimming and J lost 4 bases, with 15 bases between them. This CDR3 comprises 16 residues. The CDR3 bases are TGTGCCAGCAGTTTAACTAGCTCCCCGAGGTACAATGAGCAGTTCTTC. Its translation: CASSLTSSPRYNEQFF.

The CDR3 loop reads CASSSRDSGGTIYF. The DNA for the CDR3 is TGTGCCAGCAGTTCCCGGGACAGCGGAGGCACCATATATTTT. V usage is TRBV27 and J usage is TRBJ1-3; 7 positions match TRBD1. Unmatched junction bases numbered 9, after V lost 4 bases and J lost 9 bases. The CDR3 contains 14 residues. Germline values: CDR1 MNHEY, CDR2 SMNVEV (reference sequence).

This clonotype was seen at least ten times. Here the CDR3 reads CATSREENQETQYF. The CDR3 DNA follows: TGTGCCACCAGCAGAGAGGAAAACCAAGAGACCCAGTACTTC. J is TRBJ2-5 and V is TRBV15; no reliable D call. CDR3 length: 14 amino acids. Trimming left V 0 bases short and J 0 bases short, with 5 bases between. The V gene's germline CDR1 is LNHNV and CDR2 YYDKDF (reference sequence).

This clonotype has just a few counts. This chain links TRBV29-1 with TRBJ2-3, with 9 nucleotides matching TRBD2. V lost 8 bases to trimming and J lost 10 bases; unmatched junction nucleotides: 13. Germline-derived CDR1 and CDR2 are SQVTM and ANQGSEA. The CDR3 totals 13 residues. This chain's CDR3 is CSWIGAGGSAQYF. The CDR3 DNA is TGCAGCTGGATAGGGGCGGGAGGGTCGGCGCAGTATTTT.

This clonotype was seen repeatedly, ten times or more. The V call is TRBV24-1, the J call TRBJ2-7; D perhaps matches TRBD1 (5 bases). Deletions cut 4 bases from V and 2 bases from J, with 11 bases between. The CDR3 consists of 14 residues. Germline V gene sequence: CDR1 KGHDR, CDR2 SFDVKD. CDR3 loop: CATSEGRFPYEQYF. CDR3 coding DNA: TGTGCCACCAGTGAGGGGCGGTTTCCCTACGAGCAGTACTTC.

This chain connects TRBV20-1 to TRBJ2-3, with 7 bases identical to TRBD2. The CDR3 sequence is 16 residues long. Germline V lookup: CDR1 DFQATT, CDR2 SNEGSKA (reference sequence). The trim removed 1 base at V and 2 bases at J, leaving 9 bases unmatched. CDR3 loop: CSARGGLADYTDTQYF. The CDR3 DNA sequence: TGCAGTGCTAGAGGCGGTCTAGCGGATTACACAGATACGCAGTATTTT.

The rearrangement links TRBV5-1 to TRBJ2-7, with a possible D match to TRBD1 (5 bases). The length of the CDR3 is 14 residues. Trimming left V 3 bases short and J 3 bases short, with 13 bases between. Germline lookup yields CDR1 SGHRS and CDR2 YFSETQ. The CDR3: CASSYEPQGYEQYF. In nucleotides, the CDR3 is TGCGCCAGCAGCTACGAACCTCAGGGCTACGAGCAGTACTTC.

This sequence joins TRBV20-1 and TRBJ1-5; maybe TRBD1 (5 bases). Trimming shortened V by 4 bases and J by 0 bases, and 10 bases separated the two germline ends. CDR3 length: 14 amino acids. Germline CDR1 and CDR2: DFQATT and SNEGSKA (reference sequence). CDR3 sequence: CSATRGISNQPQHF. The CDR3 nucleotides read TGCAGTGCTACCCGGGGGATTAGCAATCAGCCCCAGCATTTT.

The rearrangement uses TRBV5-1 and TRBJ2-2; maybe TRBD2 (6 bases). The CDR3 sequence is 14 residues long. V was shortened by 4 bases and J by 7 bases, with 14 bases between the two germline ends. Germline lookup yields CDR1 SGHRS and CDR2 YFSETQ. Here the CDR3 reads CASSAGPGGGELFF. CDR3 nucleotide sequence: TGCGCCAGCAGCGCGGGACCTGGGGGCGGGGAGCTGTTTTTT.

In this sample, this clonotype turned up a few times. The V call is TRBV4-3, the J call TRBJ2-7; TRBD1 matches 8 bases. The junction had 10 bases not matched to a gene; V was cut back by 4 bases and J by 2 bases. The CDR3 covers 16 residues. CDR1 LGHNA and CDR2 YSLEER come from the germline V gene. The CDR3 region is CASSRAATGAPYEQYF. In nucleotides, the CDR3 is TGCGCCAGCAGCCGGGCAGCGACAGGGGCCCCCTACGAGCAGTACTTC.

The V gene is TRBV29-1, the J gene TRBJ2-1; 14 nucleotides agree with TRBD2. V gave up 5 bases and J gave up 2 bases; unmatched junction bases: 5. The length of the CDR3 is 16 residues. Germline values: CDR1 SQVTM, CDR2 ANQGSEA. The CDR3 DNA is TGCAGCGTTCCGGGACTAGCGGGAGCCCCCTACAATGAGCAGTTCTTC. Its protein product is CSVPGLAGAPYNEQFF.

The chain couples TRBV4-3 to TRBJ2-1; no firm D call. V lost 0 bases and J lost 4, with 13 bases in between. Germline CDR1 and CDR2: LGHNA and YSLEER. The CDR3 length is 16 residues. CDR3 in DNA: TGCGCCAGCAGCCAAGATTCCTTCAGACTTTACAATGAGCAGTTCTTC. As protein: CASSQDSFRLYNEQFF.

In its sample, this clonotype was seen a few times. The chain links TRBV2 to TRBJ1-4; no firm D call. The V and J ends lost 1 base and 5 bases respectively, with 2 bases between them. This CDR3 is 12 amino acids long. Germline lookup yields CDR1 SNHLY and CDR2 FYNNEI. The CDR3: CASSEGNEKLFF. CDR3 in DNA: TGTGCCAGCAGTGAAGGGAATGAAAAACTGTTTTTT.

Ten or more counts support this clonotype. The chain combines TRBV11-2 with TRBJ2-1; tentatively, D is TRBD1 (6 bases). CDR1 is SGHAT, CDR2 FQNNGV, per germline. Between the trimmed V and J ends, which lost 2 bases and 10 bases, there was a span of 15 bases. The CDR3 is made up of 14 amino acids. CDR3 sequence reads: CASSLWAGANEQFF. The CDR3 region has the DNA TGTGCCAGCAGCTTATGGGCAGGGGCAAACGAGCAGTTCTTC.

This clonotype has at least ten counts. The rearrangement joins TRBV27 to TRBJ1-6; no definite D call. The CDR3 loop spans 15 amino acids. V lost 5 bases to trimming and J lost 0 bases, with 8 bases between them. Germline lookup yields CDR1 MNHEY and CDR2 SMNVEV (reference sequence). For the CDR3, the DNA is TGTGCCAGCAGTCCCCCTCCCTCCTATAATTCACCCCTCCACTTT. It yields the protein CASSPPPSYNSPLHF.

This sequence joins TRBV10-3 and TRBJ1-3; a possible D gene is TRBD1 (5 bases). The germline gives CDR1 ENHRY, CDR2 SYGVKD. The length of the CDR3 is 14 residues. V was clipped by 6 bases and J by 2 bases, with 11 bases between them. DNA for the CDR3: TGTGCCATCAGGGACAAGGATACTGGAAACACCATATATTTT. The encoded protein is CAIRDKDTGNTIYF.

This clonotype was detected a few times. This chain links TRBV6-5 with TRBJ1-6, with 8 nucleotides matching TRBD1. J was trimmed by 0 bases and V by 1 base; bases with no gene match: 8. Germline V CDR1 and CDR2: MNHEY, SVGAGI. The CDR3 runs 19 residues. The CDR3 DNA follows: TGTGCCAGCAGTTACTTCGCGACAGGGGCGAGCTCCTATAATTCACCCCTCCACTTT. Protein sequence: CASSYFATGASSYNSPLHF.

The gene calls are TRBV7-8 and TRBJ2-3; perhaps TRBD2 as D (5 bases). The CDR3 totals 15 residues. V gave up 5 bases and J gave up 1 base, with 13 bases separating them. Germline V lookup: CDR1 SGHVS, CDR2 FQNEAQ. This CDR3 is CASSPGSPGTDTQYF. CDR3 DNA sequence: TGTGCCAGCAGCCCGGGGAGTCCGGGCACAGATACGCAGTATTTT.

The V and J genes are TRBV20-1 and TRBJ2-7, with D perhaps assigned TRBD1 or TRBD2 (5 bases each). From germline, CDR1 is DFQATT and CDR2 SNEGSKA (reference sequence). The V and J ends lost 1 base and 2 bases respectively, with 15 bases between them. This CDR3 region has 15 residues. In nucleotides, the CDR3 is TGCAGTGCTAGAGGTTACTCCGGGGCCCCCTACGAGCAGTACTTC. Translation gives CSARGYSGAPYEQYF.

This clonotype has only a few counts. The CDR3 loop reads CATSTRTGVGEQYF. CDR3 DNA sequence: TGTGCCACCAGCACCCGGACAGGGGTGGGGGAGCAGTACTTC. This rearrangement joins TRBV15 to TRBJ2-7; 9 nucleotides match TRBD1. The CDR3 is 14 amino acids. Germline V gene sequence: CDR1 LNHNV, CDR2 YYDKDF (reference sequence). The V gene end was trimmed by 4 bases and the J gene end by 7 bases; junction bases not matched to a gene: 8.

This clonotype appeared many times. V is TRBV5-1 and J is TRBJ1-2; 7 nucleotides align to TRBD1. This CDR3 is built from 16 residues. V gave up 3 bases and J gave up 8 bases; unmatched junction bases: 16. Germline lookup yields CDR1 SGHRS and CDR2 YFSETQ. The CDR3 nucleotides read TGCGCCAGCAGCTCGGATGGACAGGTGACTTCAGGAGGCTACACCTTC. It is translated as CASSSDGQVTSGGYTF. The full variable domain, completed using reference TRBV5-1 and TRBJ1-2, is KAGVTQTPRYLIKTRGQQVTLSCSPISGHRSVSWYQQTPGQGLQFLFEYFSETQRNKGNFPGRFSGRQFSNSRSEMNVSTLELGDSALYLCASSSDGQVTSGGYTFGSGTRLTVV.

A few counts support this clonotype. This chain joins TRBV5-5 and TRBJ2-7, with a weak D call TRBD1 (5 bases). V shed 1 base and J shed 1 base, with 18 bases lying between them. The length of the CDR3 is 17 residues. Looked up from germline, CDR1 is SGHKS and CDR2 is YYEKEE (reference sequence). Here the CDR3 DNA reads TGTGCCAGCAGCTTGCCCCTTCAGGGTCGTGGATCCTACGAGCAGTACTTC. It encodes CASSLPLQGRGSYEQYF.

This clonotype was detected ten times or more. The chain couples TRBV4-2 to TRBJ2-1; D unresolved. V was clipped by 1 base and J by 9 bases, with 16 bases between them. The CDR3 is 15 residues long. The germline V gene has CDR1 LGHNA and CDR2 YNFKEQ. The CDR3 sequence: CASSQASQFSTEQFF. The CDR3 nucleotides read TGTGCCAGCAGCCAAGCCTCTCAGTTTTCTACTGAGCAGTTCTTC.

V is TRBV5-1 and J is TRBJ2-3; 7 nucleotides align to TRBD2. The CDR3 totals 19 residues. Germline V gene data show CDR1 as SGHRS and CDR2 as YFSETQ. V shed 4 bases and J 0 bases; nucleotides not matched to a gene: 17. The DNA of the CDR3 is TGCGCCAGCAGCCCCGGGTTAGGCGGGACTACCCTTAGCACAGATACGCAGTATTTT. Amino acids: CASSPGLGGTTLSTDTQYF.

There are a few counts of this clonotype. The chain joins TRBV6-5 to TRBJ2-1; 11 bases map to TRBD1. The CDR3 extends over 16 amino acids. Germline CDR1 and CDR2: MNHEY and SVGAGI. Losses at the gene ends were 1 base for V and 6 bases for J; bases not matched to a gene: 5. The CDR3 DNA sequence: TGTGCCAGCAGTTACTTCGGGACAGGGGGGCTCAATGAGCAGTTCTTC. The encoded protein is CASSYFGTGGLNEQFF.